This paragraph reports one T cell receptor (beta chain). This record belongs to a study of blood T cell repertoires in COVID-19. As for the study in general: Material from acute and convalescent COVID-19 was sourced from the United States, Italy and Spain. In each case, the material was cDNA or gDNA derived from T cells, B-cell-depleted T cells, or PBMCs.

Patients in Seattle were enrolled during active infection, then followed longitudinally. In the original analysis: How many nucleated cells were present was estimated from reference gene primer amplification. This table comes from immunoSEQ multiplex PCR, and its TCRdb copy is limited to in-frame clones, with some not included. The DNA was the basis for D and trimming; V, J and clone size are from that table. The sample consists of some 170,000 clones, approximately 80% of them appearing once. The CDR3 has 19 amino acids. The germline V gene has CDR1 SGHRS and CDR2 YFSETQ. Trimming removed 1 base at V and 3 bases at J, with 23 bases between.

Sequencing used peripheral blood. This chain connects TRBV5-1 to TRBJ2-1; weak D call: TRBD2 (5 bases). The TCR originated in a woman aged 40 to 49 with COVID-19, enrolled during active disease. The CDR3 nucleotides are TGCGCCAGCAGCTTGTTTGCGGCCGAACTGGGAGAGCTCTACAATGAGCAGTTCTTC. Translating it yields CASSLFAAELGELYNEQFF.